The source of this T cell receptor beta chain is a study of T cells after yellow fever vaccination. General study findings and limits: Among primary-vaccination clones, most reappeared after the booster, at 95% to 96% for CD4 and more than 75% for CD8.

CDR1 and CDR2 (germline): SNHLY, FYNNEI. V lost 0 bases and J 4 bases, leaving 13 bases between the germline ends. The CDR3 runs to 15 residues. Ten or more counts support this clonotype. The antigen remains unidentified. A universal primer site and UMIs were added as TCR cDNA was made by 5'RACE template switching. TCRdb re-analysed the 5' RACE reads in MiXCR, keeping a single row per CDR3 protein. The sample holds 140,000 to 150,000 distinct CDR3 sequences, approximately 6.6% seen once. The specimen comprised CD4+ T cells sorted from PBMCs, sampled 10 days after the yellow fever booster vaccination. The V gene is TRBV2, the J gene TRBJ2-7; D unresolved. The clonotype originates from a young man who received the YFV17D yellow fever vaccine. CDR3 sequence (DNA): TGTGCCAGCAGTGAAGCCCCCGGGTCCCCATACGAGCAGTACTTC. Translated, it gives CASSEAPGSPYEQYF.